This is a list of T cell receptor beta chains from one sample in a study of graft-versus-host responses after intestinal transplantation. Sequencing was performed with immunoSEQ multiplex PCR; in TCRdb, only in-frame clones are kept and a portion is missing. This table has approximately 11,000 clones, roughly nine tenths appearing once. The source was PBMCs, collected 105 days after intestinal transplantation. The receptors come from a human patient who received an intestinal transplant, so some T cells may come from the graft donor. Each CDR3 is given with its conserved first and last residue. D genes are given only for firm matches. Only part of the rows carry a size: once, few, many, or a class if the clone is expanded.

>TRBV19|TRBJ1-1|.|.
CASSPDSGTEAFF
TGTGCCAGTAGTCCGGACTCGGGGACTGAAGCTTTCTTT
>TRBV14|TRBJ1-1|.|.
CASTLTTFTEAFF
TGTGCCAGCACCTTGACCACGTTCACTGAAGCTTTCTTT
>TRBV29-1|TRBJ2-7|.|.
CSVTKSQGYEQYF
TGCAGCGTTACCAAAAGTCAGGGTTACGAGCAGTACTTC
>TRBV13|TRBJ2-7|TRBD2|.
CASSSGLAGGQSYEQYF
TGTGCCAGCAGCTCGGGACTAGCGGGAGGGCAGTCCTACGAGCAGTACTTC
>TRBV6-5|TRBJ2-3|.|.
CASSGGQGTDTQYF
TGTGCCAGCAGTGGGGGACAAGGCACAGATACGCAGTATTTT
>TRBV5-1|TRBJ2-1|.|.
CASSRDSPSDEQFF
TGCGCCAGCAGCCGCGACAGTCCCTCCGATGAGCAGTTCTTC
>TRBV5-5|TRBJ2-1|TRBD2|.
CASSLASGPPTDYNEQFF
TGTGCCAGCAGCTTGGCTAGCGGGCCCCCCACGGACTACAATGAGCAGTTCTTC
>TRBV5-1|TRBJ1-1|.|.
CASSLKGNTEAFF
TGCGCCAGCAGCTTGAAGGGGAACACTGAAGCTTTCTTT
>TRBV11-2|TRBJ1-3|.|.
CASSPRQERDTIYF
TGTGCCAGCAGCCCGCGACAGGAGAGGGACACCATATATTTT
>TRBV19|TRBJ1-5|TRBD1|.
CASSTGDREGQPQHF
TGTGCCAGTAGTACAGGGGACAGGGAGGGTCAGCCCCAGCATTTT
>TRBV23-1|TRBJ2-3|.|once
CASSLSRAATDTQYF
TGCGCCAGCAGTCTCTCCCGGGCAGCCACAGATACGCAGTATTTT
>TRBV10-3|TRBJ2-7|.|.
CAISEGGGLASEQYF
TGTGCCATCAGTGAGGGGGGGGGCCTAGCTAGCGAGCAGTACTTC
>TRBV6-1|TRBJ1-5|.|.
CASLTQGGNQPQHF
TGTGCCAGCTTAACTCAAGGGGGCAATCAGCCCCAGCATTTT
>TRBV29-1|TRBJ2-2|.|.
CSVPDTGELFF
TGCAGCGTTCCGGACACCGGGGAGCTGTTTTTT
>TRBV9|TRBJ2-1|.|.
CASSSGPSYNEQFF
TGTGCCAGCAGCTCCGGTCCCTCCTACAATGAGCAGTTCTTC
>TRBV30|TRBJ1-2|.|.
CAYPRRDVLCTF
TGTGCCTACCCCCGGAGGGACGTACTTTGCACCTTC
>TRBV6-1|TRBJ2-3|.|once
CASSEMKGITDTQYF
TGTGCCAGCAGTGAAATGAAGGGGATCACAGATACGCAGTATTTT
>TRBV10-3|TRBJ2-7|.|.
CAIGQGNGEQYF
TGTGCCATCGGGCAGGGGAATGGGGAGCAGTACTTC
>TRBV6-5|TRBJ1-4|.|.
CASSQGSTNEKLFF
TGTGCCAGCAGCCAGGGCTCAACTAATGAAAAACTGTTTTTT
>TRBV25-1|TRBJ1-4|TRBD1|.
CASSPTGVEKLFF
TGTGCCAGCAGTCCGACAGGGGTGGAAAAACTGTTTTTT
>TRBV2|TRBJ2-2|TRBD2|.
CATRLAGGQNTGELFF
TGTGCCACCAGACTAGCGGGGGGCCAGAACACCGGGGAGCTGTTTTTT
>TRBV19|TRBJ2-4|TRBD2|.
CASSLWGGLAKNIQYF
TGTGCCAGTAGTCTTTGGGGGGGATTAGCCAAAAACATTCAGTACTTC
>TRBV10-2|TRBJ2-7|TRBD1|.
CASNPRKRDSVSYEQYF
TGCGCCAGCAACCCAAGAAAACGGGACAGTGTGTCCTACGAGCAGTACTTC
>TRBV5-1|TRBJ2-5|.|.
CASSLVTEETQYF
TGCGCCAGCAGCTTGGTAACAGAAGAGACCCAGTACTTC
>TRBV27|TRBJ2-5|.|.
CASSFSGHPIQETQYF
TGTGCCAGCAGTTTCTCGGGACACCCCATCCAAGAGACCCAGTACTTC
>TRBV11-2|TRBJ2-1|TRBD2|.
CASSFWAGGSYNEQFF
TGTGCCAGCAGCTTTTGGGCGGGAGGGTCCTACAATGAGCAGTTCTTC